This TCR beta chain was observed in a study of shared T cell receptors in the human thymus (dated by TCRdb to 2020 to 2022). A note on the overall study: The study examined how self-reactive, shared T-cell receptor alpha chains are generated in the human thymus.

Points on this clone: Its specific antigen is unknown. Base qualities are not recorded, but no much larger clone differs from it by a single base.

The germline V gene (reference sequence) sets CDR1 to SEHNR and CDR2 to FQNEAQ. Reading from cysteine to phenylalanine, the CDR3 counts 13 amino acids. Of the read, only the CDR3 DNA is kept; its 39 bases are in frame from base 1. Trimming at the junction amounts to 5 bases on V and 7 bases on J, and the germline ends lie 12 bases apart. The library was made by the immunoSEQ multiplex PCR assay. The table was pulled from immuneACCESS by TCRdb, which kept in-frame rearrangements only. Such tables lose some clones; where checked, under half of the loss comes from unresolved V genes, and the rest has no known cause. Within this sample are hundreds of thousands of clones, with over 75% of them counted one time only. The ten most abundant clones make up 0.0094% of the sample. This same sample was also part of a study on human thymus T cells. The second publication reports: The donors were immunologically healthy infants in Finland who had open corrective cardiac surgery for congenital heart defects. Thymus tissue was collected as surgical resects that were removed during corrective cardiac surgery. Both the thymic and the peripheral blood repertoires appeared to show biased V and J gene segment usage. The related research reported highly overlapping thymic TCR repertoires among unrelated individuals. The study characterized TCR alpha and beta repertoires from eight infant thymus samples and a few related peripheral blood samples. Donor ages ranged from roughly 6 to 250 days, and the cohort comprised about six male and two female infants. Thymocytes were mechanically released from the tissue and were stored as pellets of about 10-30 million cells at -70 degrees C. A QIAsymphony instrument was used to extract genomic DNA from the frozen cell pellets. TCRB and TCRAD loci were amplified from a standardized quantity of quality-controlled genomic DNA using the immunoSEQ multiplex PCR assay. The amplicons spanned the V(D)J region and were long enough to cover the CDR3 and allow V and J genes to be identified. The amplicons were sequenced on an Illumina platform via the commercial immunoSEQ service. Primer bias and sequencing errors were corrected using previously described methods, and TCRAD and TCRB definitions followed the IMGT database. The repertoires were analysed using immunoSEQ Analyzer 3.0 and VDJTools for basic statistics, V/J segment usage, diversity estimates, rarefaction and pairwise overlap. Chao1, ChaoE, Efron-Thisted, Shannon and inverse Simpson indices were used to estimate diversity, which was also estimated on datasets down-sampled to the smallest sample. Repertoire overlap was assessed by strict matching of CDR3 nucleotide sequence, V gene and J gene, and clustering was done by Jaccard-based multidimensional scaling. On average, roughly 850,000 unique TCRB clonotypes were obtained from thymus samples, compared with 70,000 to 90,000 from blood samples.

In this chain, TRBV7-9 is recombined with TRBJ2-1; TRBD2 could be the D gene, as 6 bases match. Sequenced material: thymocytes. The source is a boy younger than two with a congenital heart defect. Donor details come from another sample of the same person, matched by shared clones. The CDR3 reads as follows: CASSVASVNEQFF. DNA sequence: TGTGCCAGCAGCGTCGCTAGCGTAAATGAGCAGTTCTTC.